Here is one TCR beta chain with its context. Its antigen is unknown. The record originates from a study of T cell repertoires in cytomegalovirus infection. Study overall: Public TCR beta signatures were indicative of both CMV infection and a matching HLA type. Study-wide findings and caveats: What dominated the ex vivo response were HLA-C-restricted CMV-specific TCR beta clonotypes. CMV carriers with the relevant HLA were identified by cumulative public TCR beta family frequency.

TCRdb recomputed calls from the reads with MiXCR, one row per CDR3 protein. The table records 400,000 or so distinct CDR3 sequences, around a sixth of them present only once. This CDR3 spans 15 amino acids. CDR1 is DFQATT, CDR2 SNEGSKA, per germline (reference sequence). The V and J ends lost 4 bases and 2 bases, in that order; junction bases with no gene match: 11. The chain links TRBV20-1 to TRBJ2-7; 7 bases fit TRBD1. The specimen sequenced was PBMCs. The sequence came from a human donor in good health (CMV status not recorded). Some clones in this sample may be carry-over from other donors' samples. The CDR3 sequence: CSAKNNDRVTYEQYF. DNA of the CDR3: TGCAGTGCTAAGAACAATGACAGGGTTACCTACGAGCAGTACTTC.